The rows below give T cell receptor beta chains drawn from one sample of a study of blood T cell repertoires in COVID-19. Sequencing was performed with immunoSEQ multiplex PCR; in TCRdb, only in-frame clones are kept and a portion is missing. Of under 350,000 clones in the sample, approximately 83% are singletons; the top ten hold about 4.2%. Sequencing was carried out using PBMCs or T cells enriched from blood (not recorded which). The receptors originated from a woman in her 40s with acute COVID-19. CDR3s include the opening cysteine and the closing phenylalanine or tryptophan. Each record gives: clone size, V gene, D gene, J gene, CDR3 DNA, CDR3 protein. D genes are given only for firm matches. Expanded clones are given a class, and other clones once, few, many or no size at all.

>.|TRBV6-5|.|TRBJ2-5
TGTGCCAGCAGTAGAGGCAACCAAGAGACCCAGTACTTC
CASSRGNQETQYF
>.|TRBV6-5|.|TRBJ1-5
TGTGCCAGCGCGCCCCAGGCGGGCGTCAATCAGCCCCAGCATTTT
CASAPQAGVNQPQHF
>once|TRBV4-3|.|TRBJ2-5
TGCGCCAGCAGCCAAGCCCCAGACAACCAGGGAGAGACCCAGTACTTC
CASSQAPDNQGETQYF
>.|TRBV27|.|TRBJ2-3
TGTGCCAGCAGTCGGACTACCCCAATAGGCGGAGATACGCAGTATTTT
CASSRTTPIGGDTQYF
>.|TRBV9|.|TRBJ1-6
TGTGCCAGCAGCGTAGATCCAGGTACGAATTCACCCCTCCACTTT
CASSVDPGTNSPLHF
>.|TRBV6-5|.|TRBJ2-3
TGTGCCAGCAGCATAGGACAGAACACAGATACGCAGTATTTT
CASSIGQNTDTQYF
>.|TRBV2|.|TRBJ1-2
TGTGCCAGCAGTGGACAATCTAAGGGGAAAGGCTACACCTTC
CASSGQSKGKGYTF
>.|TRBV7-9|TRBD1|TRBJ1-4
TGTGCCAGCAGCTTATCTATGGACAGGGAAGAAAAACTGTTTTTT
CASSLSMDREEKLFF
>.|TRBV9|TRBD1|TRBJ2-1
TGTGCCAGCAGCGTAGGACCCAGGGACAGGGTCGGTAATGAGCAGTTCTTC
CASSVGPRDRVGNEQFF
>.|TRBV28|.|TRBJ1-5
TGTGCCAGCAGTTTCCCTCGAAACCAGCAGGGGTCGGGCAATCAGCCCCAGCATTTT
CASSFPRNQQGSGNQPQHF
>.|TRBV11-2|.|TRBJ1-2
TGTGCCAGCAGCTCGAGCGCTGACAGGTTTTATGGCTACACCTTC
CASSSSADRFYGYTF
>once|TRBV29-1|TRBD1|TRBJ1-1
TGCAGCGTTGGAACAGGGGGGGTGAACACTGAAGCTTTCTTT
CSVGTGGVNTEAFF
>.|TRBV5-6|.|TRBJ2-3
TGTGCCAGCAGCTTGACAGTGAAACAACTCACAGATACGCAGTATTTT
CASSLTVKQLTDTQYF
>.|TRBV6-5|.|TRBJ1-2
TGTGCCAGCAGTTACTCTGACACGGCTAACTATGGCTACACCTTC
CASSYSDTANYGYTF
>.|TRBV21-1|.|TRBJ2-2
TGTGCCAGCAGCAGTGGGACAGGGGAACCCCCCGGGGAGCTGTTTTTT
CASSSGTGEPPGELFF
>once|TRBV7-2|TRBD2|TRBJ2-7
TGTGCCAGCAGCTTAGAAATCGCGGGAGGACCCTACGAGCAGTACTTC
CASSLEIAGGPYEQYF
>.|TRBV7-3|TRBD2|TRBJ2-3
TGTGCCAGCAGCTTTGGTGCGCGGGGGGTTGATACGCAGTATTTT
CASSFGARGVDTQYF
>.|TRBV5-1|.|TRBJ2-2
TGCGCCAGCAGCTTGGCGGGGATGAACACCGGGGAGCTGTTTTTT
CASSLAGMNTGELFF
>.|TRBV7-6|TRBD1|TRBJ2-5
TGTGCCAGCAGCTTAGCGGGACAGGGGACCCAGTACTTC
CASSLAGQGTQYF
>.|TRBV27|.|TRBJ1-6
TGTGCCAGCAGTTTAACTAGGGGGTCCCTCCACTTT
CASSLTRGSLHF
>few|TRBV6-2/TRBV6-3|.|TRBJ1-6
TGTGCCAGCAGTTACGGGGCCAGGGGTGAGTCACCCCTCCACTTT
CASSYGARGESPLHF
>once|TRBV2|TRBD1|TRBJ1-1
TGTGCCAGCAGGGACAGGGATCGGAACACTGAAGCTTTCTTT
CASRDRDRNTEAFF
>.|TRBV27|TRBD1|TRBJ2-7
TGTGCCAGCATTCCATGGGCGGGACAGGGGAGGGTCGACGAGCAGTACTTC
CASIPWAGQGRVDEQYF
>.|TRBV19|TRBD1|TRBJ1-5
TGTGCCAGTAGTATAGAAGGGGACAGGCCCCAGCATTTT
CASSIEGDRPQHF
>few|TRBV19|.|TRBJ1-3
TGTGCCAGTAGTCCTCTTCGAAACCGACAGAGTGGAAACACCATATATTTT
CASSPLRNRQSGNTIYF
>.|TRBV27|TRBD1|TRBJ2-4
TGTGCCAGCAGATTAGGGGGCCCGAAAAACATTCAGTACTTC
CASRLGGPKNIQYF
>.|TRBV3-1/TRBV3-2|.|TRBJ1-1
TGTGCCAGCAGCCAAGCTAGTGAAGCTTTCTTT
CASSQASEAFF
>.|TRBV5-1|.|TRBJ1-1
TGCGCCAGCAGCTGGCAGTTTGAGAACACTGAAGCTTTCTTT
CASSWQFENTEAFF
>.|TRBV20-1|.|TRBJ2-7
TGCAGTGCTAGTCTTAGCGGCTACGAGCAGTACTTC
CSASLSGYEQYF
>.|TRBV7-9|.|TRBJ1-1
TGTGCCAGCAGCTTTACACAGGGTACTGAAGCTTTCTTT
CASSFTQGTEAFF
>.|TRBV7-8|TRBD1|TRBJ1-1
TGTGCCAGCAGATTATCGACAGGGAATGTGAACACTGAAGCTTTCTTT
CASRLSTGNVNTEAFF
>.|TRBV28|.|TRBJ2-3
TGTGCCAGCAGTTCGTACAGGGGGGGAGGCACAGATACGCAGTATTTT
CASSSYRGGGTDTQYF
>once|TRBV5-1|TRBD2|TRBJ2-3
TGCGCCAGCAGCTTGGAGGGAGGGGCGGATACGCAGTATTTT
CASSLEGGADTQYF
>.|TRBV10-1|.|TRBJ2-5
TGCGCCAGCAGTGCAGGGACTCATCGCCCCATCGGGACCCAGTACTTC
CASSAGTHRPIGTQYF
>.|TRBV6-4|.|TRBJ1-3
TGTGCCAGCAGTGACTCTAGGGGGATCTCTGGAAACACCATATATTTT
CASSDSRGISGNTIYF
>.|TRBV4-1|TRBD1|TRBJ1-1
TGCGCCAGCAGCCAACTCTGGGACAGATTCGATGAAGCTTTCTTT
CASSQLWDRFDEAFF
>once|TRBV5-4|TRBD2|TRBJ2-7
TGTGCCAGCAGCCCTAAGTCGACTAGCGGGTACGAGCAGTACTTC
CASSPKSTSGYEQYF
>.|TRBV4-1|.|TRBJ1-2
TGCGCCAGCAGCCAAGGGGGTGGGATGGAGGTCTACACCTTC
CASSQGGGMEVYTF